This TCR beta chain emerged from a study of blood T cell repertoires in COVID-19. About the study: T cells, B-cell-depleted T cells, or PBMCs provided the cDNA or gDNA that served as material.

Source study methods: Amplified reference gene primers provided the basis for estimating nucleated cell counts. TCRdb's table, derived via immunoSEQ multiplex PCR, lists solely in-frame clones and lacks some. The DNA was the basis for D and trimming; V, J and clone size are from that table. The profile covers 140,000 to 150,000 clones, with 65% to 85% appearing a single time and less than 2% taken by the ten largest. The sequencing input was peripheral blood. The sequence came from a woman in her fifties or sixties with acute or convalescent COVID-19.

This CDR3 is CASSSWTDQPQHF. As DNA, the CDR3 is TGCGCCAGCAGCTCTTGGACAGATCAGCCCCAGCATTTT. This chain links TRBV5-1 with TRBJ1-5, with D possibly matching TRBD1 (6 bases). Per germline, CDR1 SGHRS and CDR2 YFSETQ. V dropped 3 bases and J dropped 5 bases, with 9 bases sitting between them. The length of the CDR3 is 13 residues.